One and the same sample provided the 12 T cell receptor beta chains below, sequenced in a study of T cell changes during pregnancy in multiple sclerosis. Only in-frame clones appear in the TCRdb table, and some are missing; sequencing was by immunoSEQ multiplex PCR. The profile shows approximately 130,000 clones, about 95% of them singletons. The source was peripheral blood, collected after pregnancy. The receptor set was obtained from a female donor with multiple sclerosis, enrolled in a pregnancy study.

As DNA, the CDR3 is TGTGCCAGCAGCCTTCAACAGGGGCTCTCTGGGGCCAACGTCCTGACTTTC. Its translation is CASSLQQGLSGANVLTF. The V gene is TRBV5-8, the J gene TRBJ2-6; the match to TRBD1 covers 7 bases. The CDR3 runs 17 residues. The V segment lost 4 bases and the J segment 0 bases; nucleotides outside the gene matches: 7. Germline V gene lookup returns CDR1 SGHTS and CDR2 YDEGEE.

This chain uses TRBV7-8 with TRBJ1-5; 8 bases line up with TRBD1. Germline CDR1 and CDR2: SGHVS and FQNEAQ. This CDR3 contains 16 residues. Trimming took 1 base from V and 7 from J; bases not matched to a gene: 9. The CDR3, as DNA: TGTGCCAGCAGCTTAGGGCGTCGGACAGGGACACAGCCCCAGCATTTT. Protein: CASSLGRRTGTQPQHF.

The chain carries TRBV7-8 and TRBJ2-4; 12 bases agree with TRBD2. The CDR3 totals 20 residues. With 5 bases clipped from V and 0 bases from J, the junction kept 14 bases outside the gene matches. Germline CDR1 reads SGHVS; CDR2 reads FQNEAQ. This CDR3 is CASSPARRLAGVLAKNIQYF. The DNA of the CDR3 is TGTGCCAGCAGCCCAGCGAGAAGACTAGCGGGAGTCTTAGCCAAAAACATTCAGTACTTC.

The rearrangement joins TRBV27 to TRBJ2-7; the match to TRBD1 covers 8 bases. Germline V gene data show CDR1 as MNHEY and CDR2 as SMNVEV (reference sequence). Germline trimming cut 6 bases from V and 6 bases from J; bases unmatched to any gene: 13. The CDR3 is made up of 15 amino acids. CDR3 DNA: TGTGCCAGCAGCCCGGGACAGGCTTTTCTCATCGAGCAGTACTTC. It yields the protein CASSPGQAFLIEQYF.

The chain joins TRBV27 to TRBJ2-5, with D possibly matching TRBD2 (6 bases). With 5 bases removed from V and 4 bases from J, the gap between germline ends came to 17 bases. This CDR3 is 15 amino acids long. Germline values: CDR1 MNHEY, CDR2 SMNVEV (reference sequence). The CDR3: CASSPWDSGRETQYF. In nucleotides, the CDR3 is TGTGCCAGCAGTCCCTGGGACTCCGGGCGAGAGACCCAGTACTTC.

The chain recombines TRBV11-2 with TRBJ2-2, with 9 bases that match TRBD1. This CDR3 spans 14 amino acids. J was trimmed by 7 bases and V by 8 bases; bases with no gene match: 8. Per germline, CDR1 SGHAT and CDR2 FQNNGV. The CDR3 is CASARDRDVGELFF. DNA for the CDR3: TGTGCCAGCGCCCGGGACAGGGACGTCGGGGAGCTGTTTTTT.

The gene calls are TRBV5-1 and TRBJ2-5; 7 nucleotides agree with TRBD2. V lost 0 bases and J lost 3; bases outside the gene matches: 5. This CDR3 has 15 amino acids. Germline loops: CDR1 SGHRS, CDR2 YFSETQ. The CDR3 DNA follows: TGCGCCAGCAGCTTGGTCGGGAGGAGCGAAGAGACCCAGTACTTC. It specifies CASSLVGRSEETQYF. The whole variable domain, remainder taken from reference TRBV5-1 and TRBJ2-5, is KAGVTQTPRYLIKTRGQQVTLSCSPISGHRSVSWYQQTPGQGLQFLFEYFSETQRNKGNFPGRFSGRQFSNSRSEMNVSTLELGDSALYLCASSLVGRSEETQYFGPGTRLLVL.

The count of this clone is one. V and J are TRBV21-1 and TRBJ1-2; the table calls TRBD1, which could not be checked here. TRBV21-1 is an annotated pseudogene. The CDR3 loop spans 18 amino acids. CDR3 coding DNA: TGTGCCAGCAGCAAAGCGCTAGGGTGGGACAGCAAGAACTATGGCTACACCTTC. This gives the protein CASSKALGWDSKNYGYTF.

This rearrangement joins TRBV25-1 to TRBJ1-1; the D is unclear. Germline assignment: CDR1 MGHDK and CDR2 SYGVNS. This CDR3 contains 16 residues. Deletions cut 1 base from V and 0 bases from J, with 12 bases between. The CDR3 coding sequence is TGTGCCAGCAGTGAATTTACGGGTAAAATGAACACTGAAGCTTTCTTT. Its protein is CASSEFTGKMNTEAFF. Based on the CDR3 plus reference TRBV25-1 and TRBJ1-1, the full variable domain is EADIYQTPRYLVIGTGKKITLECSQTMGHDKMYWYQQDPGMELHLIHYSYGVNSTEKGDLSSESTVSRIRTEHFPLTLESARPSHTSQYLCASSEFTGKMNTEAFFGQGTRLTVV.

There are a few counts of this clone. This chain connects TRBV18 to TRBJ2-1; D might be TRBD1 (6 bases). The V end was cut by 5 bases, the J end by 7 bases, with 12 bases between. CDR3 length equals 13 residues. Germline lookup yields CDR1 KGHSH and CDR2 LQKENI. Here the CDR3 reads CASSRDTINEQFF. CDR3 DNA: TGTGCCAGCTCAAGGGACACCATAAATGAGCAGTTCTTC.

The chain employs TRBV7-9 and TRBJ2-3, with 16 positions matching TRBD2. V trimming: 5 bases; J trimming: 10 bases; junction bases outside the gene matches: 3. The germline V gene has CDR1 SEHNR and CDR2 FQNEAQ (reference sequence). The CDR3 is 14 residues long. CDR3 amino acids: CASSRGTSGRAQYF. In nucleotides, the CDR3 is TGTGCCAGCAGCCGTGGGACTAGCGGGAGGGCGCAGTATTTT.

The chain employs TRBV27 and TRBJ2-2; D is unclear. CDR3 length equals 12 residues. The germline V and J ends were trimmed by 6 bases and 3 bases, with 5 bases remaining between them. The V gene's germline CDR1 is MNHEY and CDR2 SMNVEV (reference sequence). DNA for the CDR3: TGTGCCAGCAGCCTAGACACCGGGGAGCTGTTTTTT. Its translation is CASSLDTGELFF.